This entry lists 4 T cell receptor beta chains sequenced from one sample in a study of T cell repertoires in cytomegalovirus infection. Via MiXCR, TCRdb re-called the reads, giving one row per CDR3 protein. Of hundreds of thousands of distinct CDR3 sequences listed, 35% to 45% are singletons. Sequencing was carried out using PBMCs. These receptors were taken from a human donor in good health (CMV status not recorded). Some clones in this sample may be carry-over from other donors' samples.

This clonotype has only a few counts. The V and J genes are TRBV11-2 and TRBJ1-2; D is ambiguous. Germline CDR1 and CDR2: SGHAT and FQNNGV. The CDR3 sequence is 13 residues long. V gave up 2 bases and J gave up 2 bases, with 6 bases separating them. The CDR3: CASSLPQNYGYTF. The DNA for the CDR3 is TGTGCCAGCAGCTTACCCCAGAACTATGGCTACACCTTC.

Turning to this clonotype: Since a much larger clone is just one base distant, this may be a read error. The chain links TRBV6-6 to TRBJ1-3; D gene unclear. Germline lookup yields CDR1 MNHNY and CDR2 SVGAGI (reference sequence). The CDR3 has 15 residues. The CDR3 spells CASSHRSGLGNAIYF. CDR3 bases: TGTGCCAGCAGTCACCGGTCGGGCTTAGGAAACGCCATATATTTT.

The V call is TRBV14, the J call TRBJ2-2; the D gene is possibly TRBD2 (6 bases). From germline, CDR1 is SGHDN and CDR2 FVKESK. This CDR3 has 16 residues. The germline V and J ends were trimmed by 5 bases and 4 bases, with 17 bases remaining between them. The CDR3 region is CASSFGLPPFTGELFF. The DNA for the CDR3 is TGTGCCAGCAGCTTCGGACTACCTCCGTTCACCGGGGAGCTGTTTTTT.

This chain links TRBV5-1 with TRBJ1-1, with D possibly being TRBD1 (6 bases). The germline V and J ends were trimmed by 7 bases and 5 bases, with 15 bases remaining between them. Germline CDR1 is SGHRS and CDR2 is YFSETQ. The CDR3 length is 13 residues. The CDR3 reads CASGSGGATEAFF. CDR3 sequence (DNA): TGCGCCAGCGGCTCGGGGGGCGCAACTGAAGCTTTCTTT.